These 18 T cell receptor beta chains share one sample of origin, sequenced in a study of control samples from healthy donors and cancer patients (TCRdb year 2020). Library preparation was by the immunoSEQ multiplex PCR assay. TCRdb took over this immuneACCESS table, retaining in-frame rearrangements with V and J assigned. Such tables are incomplete; in checked studies, under half of the missing clones stem from an unresolved V gene, and the remainder is unexplained. Present in this sample are about 72,000 clones, over 80% of which were seen just once. The top ten constitute 5.8% of the sample. Sequencing was carried out using blood. The origin of the receptors is a woman aged 60-75 years in good health.

The J gene is TRBJ2-5, the V gene TRBV18, with no clear D. This CDR3 spans 13 amino acids. Germline CDR1 and CDR2: KGHSH and LQKENI. With 5 bases removed from V and 3 bases from J, the gap between germline ends came to 10 bases. The CDR3 bases are TGTGCCAGCTCAGGCCACTCGAAAGAGACCCAGTACTTC. It yields the protein CASSGHSKETQYF. The variable domain in full, completed from reference TRBV18 and TRBJ2-5, reads NAGVMQNPRHLVRRRGQEARLRCSPMKGHSHVYWYRQLPEEGLKFMVYLQKENIIDESGMPKERFSAEFPKEGPSILRIQQVVRGDSAAYFCASSGHSKETQYFGPGTRLLVL.

The chain combines TRBV28 with TRBJ1-2, with a tentative D call TRBD1 (6 bases). Germline lookup yields CDR1 MDHEN and CDR2 SYDVKM. This CDR3 comprises 12 residues. The ends were cut back, 5 bases at V and 7 bases at J, with 11 bases in the middle. The CDR3 sequence is CASSQQGGGYTF. The CDR3 DNA sequence: TGTGCCAGCAGTCAACAGGGAGGTGGCTACACCTTC.

V and J are TRBV6-5 and TRBJ2-5; TRBD1 aligns across 7 bases. CDR3 size: 13 residues. J gave up 4 bases and V 11 bases, and 10 bases lay outside the gene matches. Germline V gives CDR1 MNHEY, CDR2 SVGAGI. CDR3 coding DNA: TGTGCCGCCAGCAGGGGGTTAGGAGAGACCCAGTACTTC. It codes for CAASRGLGETQYF.

The chain employs TRBV28 and TRBJ1-1, with TRBD1 matching over 7 bases. From germline, CDR1 is MDHEN and CDR2 SYDVKM. The J segment lost 2 bases and the V segment lost 4 bases, leaving 4 bases of the junction unmatched. CDR3 size: 14 residues. CDR3 nucleotides: TGTGCCAGCAGTTACCAGGGGGGAAACACTGAAGCTTTCTTT. This sequence encodes CASSYQGGNTEAFF.

V is TRBV2 and J is TRBJ2-1; TRBD2 aligns across 12 bases. With V trimmed by 2 bases and J by 7 bases, 3 bases remained unmatched. This CDR3 has 15 residues. Germline V gene sequence: CDR1 SNHLY, CDR2 FYNNEI. The CDR3 DNA is TGTGCCAGCAGTGAATCCCTAGCGGGAGGGAATGAGCAGTTCTTC. Its protein product is CASSESLAGGNEQFF.

The rearrangement links TRBV30 to TRBJ1-1, with D unclear. The CDR3 has 12 residues. Trimming took 8 bases from V and 0 from J, leaving 10 bases between them. Germline CDR1 is GTSNPN and CDR2 is SVGIG (reference sequence). CDR3 sequence (DNA): TGTGCCCCCTCCCGGGTGAACACTGAAGCTTTCTTT. It encodes CAPSRVNTEAFF.

The chain recombines TRBV10-2 with TRBJ1-2; D call uncertain. This CDR3 region has 16 residues. Germline lookup yields CDR1 WSHSY and CDR2 SAAADI. Trimming shortened V by 0 bases and J by 3 bases, and 14 bases separated the two germline ends. The CDR3 region has the DNA TGCGCCAGCAGTGAGTCGTTAGACTCGCTACACTATGGCTACACCTTC. Amino acid sequence: CASSESLDSLHYGYTF.

The chain carries TRBV27 and TRBJ2-5, with D tentatively TRBD1 (5 bases). The V end was cut by 2 bases, the J end by 5 bases, with 9 bases between. This CDR3 has 13 amino acids. Per the germline V gene, CDR1 is MNHEY and CDR2 is SMNVEV (reference sequence). The CDR3 region has the DNA TGTGCCAGCAGTTTAAGGGGCCGGGAGACCCAGTACTTC. Its protein product is CASSLRGRETQYF.

The chain uses TRBV3-1 (or the pseudogene TRBV3-2) and TRBJ2-2; TRBD1 or TRBD2 may be the D gene (6 bases each). Germline V gene lookup returns CDR1 LGHDT and CDR2 YNNKEL (reference sequence). Trimming left V 4 bases short and J 2 bases short, with 11 bases between. The CDR3 consists of 15 residues. CDR3: CASSPRGANTGELFF. For the CDR3, the DNA is TGTGCCAGCAGCCCGAGGGGGGCAAACACCGGGGAGCTGTTTTTT.

The gene calls are TRBV9 and TRBJ2-7, with TRBD1 matching 12 bases. This CDR3 has 17 amino acids. Germline V gene data show CDR1 as SGDLS and CDR2 as YYNGEE. Trimming removed 1 base from V and 7 bases from J; junction bases left unmatched: 12. The chain's CDR3 is CASSVTPGQGAFDEQYF. The DNA of the CDR3 is TGTGCCAGCAGCGTAACTCCGGGACAGGGGGCTTTTGATGAGCAGTACTTC. Variable domain in full (rest from reference TRBV9 and TRBJ2-7): DSGVTQTPKHLITATGQRVTLRCSPRSGDLSVYWYQQSLDQGLQFLIQYYNGEERAKGNILERFSAQQFPDLHSELNLSSLELGDSALYFCASSVTPGQGAFDEQYFGPGTRLTVT.

This clone was seen once. CDR3 region: CASSSSSTSIYEQYF. In DNA, the CDR3 is TGTGCCAGCAGCTCCTCATCGACTAGCATCTACGAGCAGTACTTC. V is TRBV7-9 and J is TRBJ2-7; TRBD2 agrees at 7 bases. Trimming took 4 bases from V and 3 from J; bases not matched to a gene: 9. The length of the CDR3 is 15 residues. Germline V gene sequence: CDR1 SEHNR, CDR2 FQNEAQ (reference sequence).

The rearrangement joins TRBV5-4 to TRBJ2-5; a possible D gene is TRBD2 (7 bases). V was shortened by 4 bases and J by 5 bases, with 15 bases between the two germline ends. CDR1 is SGHNT, CDR2 YYREEE, per germline (reference sequence). This CDR3 has 14 amino acids. CDR3 sequence reads: CASSIRTAGETQYF. The DNA of the CDR3 is TGTGCCAGCAGCATCCGGACAGCGGGGGAGACCCAGTACTTC.

The chain couples TRBV23-1 to TRBJ2-3; D is unresolved. TRBV23-1 is an ORF, and what it does is uncertain. CDR3 length equals 10 residues. The V gene lost 10 bases and the J gene lost 5 bases, with 7 bases spanning the gap. CDR3: CATPEDTQYF. Here the CDR3 DNA reads TGCGCCACCCCCGAAGATACGCAGTATTTT.

V gene TRBV5-6 combines with J gene TRBJ2-3; 9 nucleotides align to TRBD2. Looked up from germline, CDR1 is SGHDT and CDR2 is YYEEEE. The CDR3 is 16 residues long. Unmatched junction bases numbered 6, after V lost 2 bases and J lost 2 bases. In DNA form, the CDR3 reads TGTGCCAGCAGCTTCGGTCTAGCGGGATACACAGATACGCAGTATTTT. Its translation is CASSFGLAGYTDTQYF.

The chain uses TRBV5-1 and TRBJ2-7, with D possibly called TRBD1 or TRBD2 (6 bases each). Trimming left V 0 bases short and J 1 base short, with 17 bases between. The CDR3 is made up of 17 amino acids. Germline V gene sequence: CDR1 SGHRS, CDR2 YFSETQ. The CDR3 nucleotides are TGCGCCAGCAGCTTGGCCACGACCCGGAGGGGGTCCTACGAGCAGTACTTC. It encodes CASSLATTRRGSYEQYF. Full variable domain (rest looked up from reference TRBV5-1 and TRBJ2-7): KAGVTQTPRYLIKTRGQQVTLSCSPISGHRSVSWYQQTPGQGLQFLFEYFSETQRNKGNFPGRFSGRQFSNSRSEMNVSTLELGDSALYLCASSLATTRRGSYEQYFGPGTRLTVT.

The rearrangement links TRBV7-2 to TRBJ2-3, with 12 bases aligning to TRBD1. V trimming: 5 bases; J trimming: 3 bases; junction bases outside the gene matches: 9. The germline V gene has CDR1 SGHTA and CDR2 FQGNSA. The CDR3 contains 17 residues. The CDR3 nucleotides are TGTGCCAGCAGCCAATATGGGACAGGGGGCTTTACAGATACGCAGTATTTT. Encoded protein: CASSQYGTGGFTDTQYF.

The V gene is TRBV28, the J gene TRBJ1-2; no clear D. Per germline, CDR1 MDHEN and CDR2 SYDVKM. This CDR3 region has 13 residues. Trimming took 2 bases from V and 4 from J, leaving 8 bases between them. The CDR3 loop reads CASSLPEVYGYTF. DNA of the CDR3: TGTGCCAGCAGTTTACCAGAGGTCTATGGCTACACCTTC.

The V call is TRBV28, the J call TRBJ2-7; 10 nucleotides align to TRBD2. J gave up 0 bases and V 3 bases, and 2 bases lay outside the gene matches. The germline gives CDR1 MDHEN, CDR2 SYDVKM. This CDR3 contains 15 residues. CDR3: CASSFTSGNSYEQYF. The CDR3 region has the DNA TGTGCCAGCAGTTTTACTAGCGGGAACTCCTACGAGCAGTACTTC.